These T cell receptor beta chains were read from a single sample in a study of cytomegalovirus exposure and HLA in healthy donors. Clones were sequenced by immunoSEQ multiplex PCR, and TCRdb holds only the in-frame ones, with some missing. Of 100,000 to 150,000 clones in the sample, around 82% are singletons; the top ten hold around 9.9%. The sequenced material came from PBMCs. Receptors were obtained from a man aged 30 to 45 in good health and CMV-seropositive. The CDR3 runs from the conserved cysteine through the conserved F or W. D genes are given only for firm matches. Rows may omit the clone size; those that give it use once, few, many or a size class.

NA TRBJ2-7 TRBD2 TRBV6-5 13 CASSTTSGSEQYF TGTGCCAGCAGCACCACTAGCGGGAGTGAGCAGTACTTC
NA TRBJ1-1 TRBD1 TRBV18 14 CASSWDSGYTEAFF TGTGCCAGCTCATGGGACAGCGGCTACACTGAAGCTTTCTTT
NA TRBJ2-1 TRBD1 TRBV7-8 15 CASSQGAQSYNEQFF TGTGCCAGCAGCCAGGGGGCCCAATCCTACAATGAGCAGTTCTTC
NA TRBJ2-3 NA TRBV5-1 15 CASSSGYGAQNTQYF TGCGCCAGCAGCTCCGGATACGGTGCACAGAATACGCAGTATTTT
NA TRBJ2-3 TRBD2 TRBV10-3 15 CAISDPSGRPYTQYF TGTGCCATCAGTGATCCTAGCGGGAGGCCTTATACGCAGTATTTT
NA TRBJ2-2 TRBD2 TRBV4-2 15 CASSQELADTGELFF TGTGCCAGCAGCCAAGAACTAGCGGACACCGGGGAGCTGTTTTTT
NA TRBJ2-1 TRBD2 TRBV29-1 18 CSVEAWGLAGTRDNEQFF TGCAGCGTTGAGGCCTGGGGACTAGCGGGAACCAGAGACAATGAGCAGTTCTTC
NA TRBJ1-6 NA TRBV7-8 16 CASSSYGSSYNSPLHF TGTGCCAGCAGCTCCTACGGGAGCTCCTATAATTCACCCCTCCACTTT
few TRBJ2-1 NA TRBV6-5 15 CASSYSLLLNNEQFF TGTGCCAGCAGTTATAGTCTCCTCCTGAACAATGAGCAGTTCTTC
NA TRBJ2-7 NA TRBV5-1 14 CASSPVGHYYEQYF TGCGCCAGCAGCCCCGTGGGACATTACTACGAGCAGTACTTC
NA TRBJ2-7 NA TRBV25-1 11 CASRGFYEQYF TGTGCCAGCCGGGGGTTCTACGAGCAGTACTTC
NA TRBJ2-1 NA TRBV6-5 15 CASSYSMGSNNEQFF TGTGCCAGCAGTTATTCGATGGGCTCAAACAATGAGCAGTTCTTC
NA TRBJ1-2 TRBD1 TRBV5-3 16 CARSPPDVDRGNGYTF TGTGCCAGAAGCCCACCAGATGTAGACAGGGGAAATGGCTACACCTTC
NA TRBJ2-3 TRBD2 TRBV7-9 17 CASSFSPTSGPTDTQYF TGTGCCAGCAGCTTCAGCCCGACTAGCGGACCCACAGATACGCAGTATTTT
NA TRBJ2-1 TRBD1 TRBV27 14 CASSLSTGGREQFF TGTGCCAGCAGTTTATCGACAGGGGGCAGGGAGCAGTTCTTC
NA TRBJ2-1 NA TRBV5-6 14 CASSLVGSYNEQFF TGTGCCAGCAGCTTGGTCGGCTCCTACAATGAGCAGTTCTTC
NA TRBJ2-7 NA TRBV9 14 CASSSTGLSYEQYF TGTGCCAGCAGCTCCACAGGGCTCTCCTACGAGCAGTACTTC
NA TRBJ2-7 TRBD2 TRBV7-8 14 CASSLGLAGYEQYF TGTGCCAGCAGCTTAGGACTAGCTGGGTACGAGCAGTACTTC
NA TRBJ1-3 NA TRBV11-3 16 CASTALGQFSGNTIYF TGTGCCAGCACTGCCTTAGGACAGTTCTCTGGAAACACCATATATTTT
NA TRBJ2-7 TRBD2 TRBV4-3 17 CASSQARGTGGPDEQYF TGCGCCAGCAGCCAAGCCCGAGGGACGGGAGGGCCTGACGAGCAGTACTTC
NA TRBJ2-3 TRBD1 TRBV7-2 15 CASSDRTGASDTQYF TGTGCCAGCAGCGATCGGACAGGGGCGTCAGATACGCAGTATTTT
NA TRBJ2-3 NA TRBV29-1 15 CSVEKRGQITDTQYF TGCAGCGTTGAAAAAAGGGGACAAATCACAGATACGCAGTATTTT
NA TRBJ2-7 TRBD1 TRBV6-5 14 CASSLTRGTYEQYF TGTGCCAGCAGTCTAACCAGGGGGACCTACGAGCAGTACTTC
NA TRBJ1-4 NA TRBV9 16 CASSGGDSATNEKLFF TGTGCCAGCAGCGGAGGGGACTCTGCAACTAATGAAAAACTGTTTTTT
NA TRBJ2-1 NA TRBV11-2 13 CASSPRIYNEQFF TGTGCCAGCAGCCCCAGGATCTACAATGAGCAGTTCTTC
few TRBJ2-3 TRBD1 TRBV7-9 16 CASSSDRATAPDTQYF TGTGCCAGCAGCTCGGACAGGGCTACCGCCCCAGATACGCAGTATTTT
NA TRBJ2-7 NA TRBV2 17 CASIGLKGLSSSYEQYF TGTGCCAGCATCGGGTTGAAGGGACTTTCCTCCTCCTACGAGCAGTACTTC
once TRBJ2-6 NA TRBV5-4 14 CASSPSSGANVLTF TGTGCCAGCAGCCCATCCTCTGGGGCCAACGTCCTGACTTTC
few TRBJ2-7 NA TRBV18 15 CASSLREAGSHEQYF TGTGCCAGCTCACTAAGGGAGGCGGGATCCCACGAGCAGTACTTC
once TRBJ2-7 NA TRBV27 13 CASSFGVNYEQYF TGTGCCAGCAGTTTTGGAGTAAACTACGAGCAGTACTTC
NA TRBJ1-2 NA TRBV28 15 CASRQAGGDFYGYTF TGTGCCAGCAGGCAGGCGGGGGGCGATTTTTATGGCTACACCTTC
NA TRBJ2-2 TRBD1 TRBV7-2 15 CASSQGDRRTGELFF TGTGCCAGCAGCCAGGGGGATCGCAGAACCGGGGAGCTGTTTTTT
NA TRBJ2-4 TRBD2 TRBV28 18 CASSPITSGRARGNIQYF TGTGCCAGCAGTCCAATAACTAGCGGGAGGGCCCGGGGAAACATTCAGTACTTC
NA TRBJ2-7 NA TRBV7-9 15 CASSLGYGASYEQYF TGTGCCAGCAGCTTAGGATACGGTGCCTCCTACGAGCAGTACTTC
NA TRBJ2-3 NA TRBV10-3 14 CATKWTVMGDTQYF TGTGCTACCAAGTGGACTGTTATGGGAGATACGCAGTATTTT